This is a list of T cell receptor beta chains from one sample in a study of blood T cell repertoires in COVID-19. Using immunoSEQ multiplex PCR, the repertoire was profiled, and TCRdb retains in-frame clones only, with some absent. The sample carries 250,000 to 350,000 clones, approximately 86% recorded once. Input material: peripheral blood. These receptors all stem from a woman in her forties or fifties with active or convalescent COVID-19. Each CDR3 is given with its conserved first and last residue. Fields, in order: D gene, V gene, J gene, clone size, CDR3 protein, CDR3 DNA. A D gene is named only where the DNA matches it firmly. The listing skips clone size in some rows; elsewhere it reads once, few, many or a size class.

>NA|TRBV18|TRBJ2-1|NA
CASSQIPDNEQFF
TGTGCCAGCTCACAGATTCCGGACAATGAGCAGTTCTTC
>TRBD2|TRBV19|TRBJ2-1|NA
CASSDLPTSGPSYNEQFF
TGTGCCAGTAGTGACCTACCCACTAGCGGGCCCTCCTACAATGAGCAGTTCTTC
>NA|TRBV10-3|TRBJ2-7|once
CAISEGRGYEQYF
TGTGCCATCAGTGAGGGTCGGGGCTACGAGCAGTACTTC
>TRBD2|TRBV4-2|TRBJ2-1|once
CASSQDRGGSSYNEQFF
TGTGCCAGCAGCCAAGATCGGGGGGGTAGCTCCTACAATGAGCAGTTCTTC
>TRBD2|TRBV16|TRBJ2-3|NA
CASSQSGLASSSTDTQYF
TGTGCCAGCAGCCAATCGGGACTAGCGAGCTCTAGCACAGATACGCAGTATTTT
>NA|TRBV19|TRBJ1-5|NA
CASSEAQGYQPQHF
TGTGCCAGTAGTGAAGCCCAGGGGTATCAGCCCCAGCATTTT
>TRBD2|TRBV19|TRBJ2-5|NA
CASSTGTSRETQYF
TGTGCCAGTAGTACGGGGACTAGTCGAGAGACCCAGTACTTC
>TRBD1|TRBV10-3|TRBJ1-6|NA
CATAQGATMKSLHF
TGTGCCACAGCTCAGGGGGCGACAATGAAATCCCTCCACTTT
>NA|TRBV3-1/TRBV3-2|TRBJ1-2|NA
CASSGHRFNYGYTF
TGTGCCAGCAGTGGTCACAGGTTTAACTATGGCTACACCTTC
>NA|TRBV24-1|TRBJ1-2|NA
CATSDLETAGPGDNYGYTF
TGTGCCACCAGTGATTTGGAGACAGCAGGCCCGGGGGACAACTATGGCTACACCTTC
>TRBD1|TRBV6-5|TRBJ1-2|NA
CASRAQGDRYYGYTF
TGTGCCAGCAGGGCCCAGGGGGACAGATACTATGGCTACACCTTC
>TRBD2|TRBV10-3|TRBJ2-1|NA
CAISGDLGTSGTYNEQFF
TGTGCCATCAGTGGCGATCTCGGTACTAGCGGGACCTACAATGAGCAGTTCTTC
>NA|TRBV5-4|TRBJ2-1|NA
CASSLWRSGSYNEQFF
TGTGCCAGCAGTTTGTGGCGGTCCGGCTCCTACAATGAGCAGTTCTTC
>TRBD2|TRBV29-1|TRBJ2-2|NA
CSAHGLLAGAGELFF
TGCAGCGCCCATGGGTTACTAGCGGGAGCCGGGGAGCTGTTTTTT
>NA|TRBV3-1/TRBV3-2|TRBJ2-5|NA
CASSLDRVGGTQYF
TGTGCCAGCAGCTTAGACAGGGTGGGGGGGACCCAGTACTTC
>NA|TRBV5-4|TRBJ2-5|NA
CASSLRGQETQYF
TGTGCCAGCAGCTTGAGGGGACAAGAGACCCAGTACTTC
>TRBD1|TRBV25-1|TRBJ1-1|NA
CASSEQGVYTEAFF
TGTGCCAGCAGTGAACAGGGGGTATACACTGAAGCTTTCTTT
>TRBD1|TRBV5-1|TRBJ1-3|NA
CASSLAKGEGAPGNTIYF
TGCGCCAGCAGCTTGGCCAAAGGAGAGGGGGCGCCTGGAAACACCATATATTTT
>NA|TRBV7-9|TRBJ2-1|NA
CASSQASRGPYNEQFF
TGTGCCAGCAGCCAAGCTAGCAGGGGCCCATACAATGAGCAGTTCTTC
>NA|TRBV28|TRBJ1-2|NA
CASSPPRGERDGYTF
TGTGCCAGCAGTCCCCCCCGGGGGGAGAGGGATGGCTACACCTTC
>NA|TRBV6-4|TRBJ1-1|NA
CASSEGRNTEAFF
TGTGCCAGCAGTGAGGGCAGGAACACTGAAGCTTTCTTT
>TRBD1|TRBV6-6|TRBJ1-1|NA
CASSYGTGGWNTEAFF
TGTGCCAGCAGTTACGGGACAGGGGGTTGGAACACTGAAGCTTTCTTT
>TRBD1|TRBV6-5|TRBJ1-6|NA
CASRLRQGRNSPLHF
TGTGCCAGCAGGTTAAGACAGGGGCGGAATTCACCCCTCCACTTT
>TRBD2|TRBV19|TRBJ2-7|once
CASSPSGDSSYEQYF
TGTGCCAGTAGTCCTAGCGGGGATAGCTCCTACGAGCAGTACTTC
>TRBD1|TRBV7-9|TRBJ2-5|NA
CASSSTDRDETQYF
TGTGCCAGCAGCTCGACGGACAGGGATGAGACCCAGTACTTC
>NA|TRBV2|TRBJ1-1|NA
CASSDRRNTEAFF
TGTGCCAGCAGTGACCGGAGGAACACTGAAGCTTTCTTT
>NA|TRBV6-6|TRBJ1-5|NA
CASSYSAGLSNQPQHF
TGTGCCAGCAGTTACTCGGCAGGGTTGAGCAATCAGCCCCAGCATTTT
>TRBD1|TRBV30|TRBJ1-3|few
CACATGSGNTIYF
TGTGCCTGTGCGACAGGGAGTGGAAACACCATATATTTT
>NA|TRBV25-1|TRBJ2-6|few
CASSRSGANVLTF
TGTGCCAGCAGTCGCTCTGGGGCCAACGTCCTGACTTTC
>NA|TRBV27|TRBJ2-7|NA
CASSLSPNRYEQYF
TGTGCCAGCAGTTTATCCCCTAATCGCTACGAGCAGTACTTC
>NA|TRBV27|TRBJ2-1|NA
CASRSSGFNYNEQFF
TGTGCCAGCAGATCGAGCGGATTTAACTACAATGAGCAGTTCTTC
>NA|TRBV9|TRBJ1-2|once
CASSVMRPWESYTF
TGTGCCAGCAGCGTAATGAGGCCGTGGGAGAGCTACACCTTC
>NA|TRBV9|TRBJ2-2|NA
CASSGARVGGELFF
TGTGCCAGCAGCGGAGCGAGGGTGGGCGGGGAGCTGTTTTTT
>NA|TRBV7-9|TRBJ1-2|once
CASSLVVRRAAPNYGYTF
TGTGCCAGCAGCTTAGTCGTGAGGAGGGCAGCCCCTAACTATGGCTACACCTTC
>NA|TRBV11-2|TRBJ2-5|NA
CASRTVRQETQYF
TGTGCCAGCAGGACAGTCCGTCAAGAGACCCAGTACTTC
>TRBD1|TRBV18|TRBJ1-1|NA
CASSSLWTGGDWMNTEAFF
TGTGCCAGCTCATCCTTATGGACAGGGGGCGATTGGATGAACACTGAAGCTTTCTTT
>TRBD1|TRBV14|TRBJ1-2|NA
CASSPLGQESTNYGYTF
TGTGCCAGCAGCCCACTGGGACAGGAGAGCACTAACTATGGCTACACCTTC
>TRBD1|TRBV25-1|TRBJ1-1|once
CASKRQGVTTEAFF
TGTGCCAGCAAACGACAGGGGGTTACCACTGAAGCTTTCTTT
>NA|TRBV7-2|TRBJ1-4|NA
CASSFVIRTGATNEKLFF
TGTGCCAGCAGCTTCGTTATAAGGACGGGAGCAACTAATGAAAAACTGTTTTTT
>TRBD1|TRBV6-2/TRBV6-3|TRBJ2-7|NA
CASSHHLRDRGRQWFFGYYEQYF
TGTGCCAGCAGCCACCACCTCCGGGACAGGGGAAGGCAATGGTTTTTCGGGTACTACGAGCAGTACTTC
>TRBD2|TRBV12-3/TRBV12-4|TRBJ2-7|NA
CASSFLAAYEQYF
TGTGCCAGCAGTTTCCTAGCGGCTTACGAGCAGTACTTC
>TRBD1|TRBV15|TRBJ1-3|once
CATSVGTASGNTIYF
TGTGCCACCAGCGTAGGGACAGCCTCTGGAAACACCATATATTTT
>NA|TRBV21-1|TRBJ1-2|few
CASSLRDRGNYGYTF
TGTGCCAGCAGCCTACGGGACAGGGGAAACTATGGCTACACCTTC
>TRBD1|TRBV11-1|TRBJ1-1|NA
CASSLAGTGFTEAFF
TGTGCCAGCAGCTTAGCGGGGACAGGATTCACTGAAGCTTTCTTT
>TRBD1|TRBV15|TRBJ2-4|NA
CATSRDRAWNIQYF
TGTGCCACCAGCAGGGACAGGGCGTGGAACATTCAGTACTTC
>NA|TRBV5-1|TRBJ1-1|NA
CASSLGWAMAEAFF
TGCGCCAGCAGCTTGGGATGGGCGATGGCTGAAGCTTTCTTT
>NA|TRBV7-9|TRBJ2-1|once
CASRGYRRQGEVNEQFF
TGTGCCAGCAGGGGATATCGGCGGCAGGGCGAAGTCAATGAGCAGTTCTTC
>NA|TRBV5-1|TRBJ1-2|NA
CASSLNRALYGYTF
TGCGCCAGCAGCCTAAACAGGGCCCTCTATGGCTACACCTTC
>TRBD2|TRBV11-2|TRBJ2-7|NA
CASSSVPISGSSYEQYF
TGTGCCAGCAGCTCGGTACCGATTAGCGGGAGCTCCTACGAGCAGTACTTC
>NA|TRBV19|TRBJ2-7|NA
CASSMTGVNEQYF
TGTGCCAGTAGTATGACAGGAGTTAACGAGCAGTACTTC
>NA|TRBV6-1|TRBJ2-7|NA
CASSEALLDSSYEQYF
TGTGCCAGCAGTGAAGCGCTACTAGACTCCTCCTACGAGCAGTACTTC
>TRBD1|TRBV16|TRBJ1-1|NA
CASSQSAQGANTEAFF
TGTGCCAGCAGCCAATCGGCGCAGGGGGCAAATACTGAAGCTTTCTTT
>TRBD1|TRBV19|TRBJ2-1|once
CASSMRGQVDNSPYNEQFF
TGTGCCAGTAGTATGAGGGGACAGGTGGATAATTCGCCCTACAATGAGCAGTTCTTC
>NA|TRBV7-9|TRBJ1-4|NA
CASSRVREKLFF
TGTGCCAGCAGCCGGGTGAGGGAAAAACTGTTTTTT
>NA|TRBV6-1|TRBJ1-2|once
CASSEAVYNYGYTF
TGTGCCAGCAGTGAAGCGGTCTACAACTATGGCTACACCTTC
>NA|TRBV28|TRBJ2-1|NA
CASIEPGSYNEQFF
TGTGCCAGCATCGAGCCGGGCTCCTACAATGAGCAGTTCTTC
>NA|TRBV11-2|TRBJ2-5|NA
CASSSRDPEETQYF
TGTGCCAGCAGCTCACGAGATCCGGAAGAGACCCAGTACTTC
>NA|TRBV29-1|TRBJ1-1|NA
CSVEGGRLAEDTEAFF
TGCAGCGTTGAAGGAGGCCGTTTGGCGGAGGACACTGAAGCTTTCTTT
>TRBD2|TRBV5-1|TRBJ2-5|NA
CASSTGGSNIGETQYF
TGCGCCAGCAGTACGGGAGGGTCAAATATCGGAGAGACCCAGTACTTC